The clone carrying this T cell receptor beta chain appeared a few times. Its antigen is unknown. In germline, CDR1 is LGHDT, CDR2 YNNKEL (reference sequence). This CDR3 is 14 amino acids long. V was pared by 4 bases and J by 5 bases, with 6 bases of the junction left unmatched. The sample originates from a study of blood T cells in healthy people across ages. Broader study findings: The CMV status of each donor remained undetermined, and this could have confounded shifts in expanded clonotypes.

A J-beta primer mix and a sample-barcoded 5' primer were used in a second PCR of about 7 to 12 cycles. TCRdb re-derived calls from the 5' RACE reads in MiXCR, one entry per CDR3 protein. The profile covers 1.8 million or so distinct CDR3 sequences, with 35% to 50% appearing a single time and 20% to 25% taken by the ten largest. Sequenced: blood. The origin of this receptor is a human donor in good health. The V call is TRBV3-1, the J call TRBJ2-7; 9 nucleotides align to TRBD1. The CDR3 region has the DNA TGTGCCAGCAGCCCCGGGACAGGGATCAACGAGCAGTACTTC. Amino acid sequence: CASSPGTGINEQYF.